This TCR beta chain was observed in a study of cytomegalovirus exposure and HLA in healthy donors. Study-level results: Most of the TCR beta V segments (in an earlier analysis) were productive either about 87% or about 30% of the time. Listed as cytomegalovirus-associated were roughly 180 TCR beta chains. For TCR beta chains, V- and J-gene trimming was later linked to a missense DCLRE1C variant.

This CDR3 has 12 residues. Trimming pared 5 bases from V and 0 bases from J, leaving 5 bases between. The germline V gene encodes CDR1 KGHSH and CDR2 LQKENI. With regard to this clone: Its antigen remains unidentified.

Primers: 60 Vbeta forward and 13 Jbeta reverse. Sequenced by immunoSEQ multiplex PCR; TCRdb stores in-frame clones only, minus some. The data show 100,000 to 120,000 clones, 80% seen once. This sequence was found in a woman in her sixties or seventies in good health and CMV-seropositive. The sequenced material came from PBMCs. The chain has TRBV18 and TRBJ2-7; D gene ambiguous. CDR3 residues: CASSSYSYEQYF. Written as DNA, the CDR3 is TGTGCCAGCTCATCCTACTCCTACGAGCAGTACTTC.